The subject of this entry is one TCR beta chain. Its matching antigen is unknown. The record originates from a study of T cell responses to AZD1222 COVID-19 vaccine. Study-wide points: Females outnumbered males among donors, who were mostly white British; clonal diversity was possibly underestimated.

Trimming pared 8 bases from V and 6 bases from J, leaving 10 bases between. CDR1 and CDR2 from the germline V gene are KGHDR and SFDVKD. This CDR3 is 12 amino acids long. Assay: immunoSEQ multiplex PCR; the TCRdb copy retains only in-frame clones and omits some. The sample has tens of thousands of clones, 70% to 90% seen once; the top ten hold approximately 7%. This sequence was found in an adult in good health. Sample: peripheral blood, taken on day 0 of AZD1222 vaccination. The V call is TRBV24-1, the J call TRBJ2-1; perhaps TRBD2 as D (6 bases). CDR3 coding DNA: TGTGCCACCATCGGGAGAAGCAATGAGCAGTTCTTC. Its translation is CATIGRSNEQFF.